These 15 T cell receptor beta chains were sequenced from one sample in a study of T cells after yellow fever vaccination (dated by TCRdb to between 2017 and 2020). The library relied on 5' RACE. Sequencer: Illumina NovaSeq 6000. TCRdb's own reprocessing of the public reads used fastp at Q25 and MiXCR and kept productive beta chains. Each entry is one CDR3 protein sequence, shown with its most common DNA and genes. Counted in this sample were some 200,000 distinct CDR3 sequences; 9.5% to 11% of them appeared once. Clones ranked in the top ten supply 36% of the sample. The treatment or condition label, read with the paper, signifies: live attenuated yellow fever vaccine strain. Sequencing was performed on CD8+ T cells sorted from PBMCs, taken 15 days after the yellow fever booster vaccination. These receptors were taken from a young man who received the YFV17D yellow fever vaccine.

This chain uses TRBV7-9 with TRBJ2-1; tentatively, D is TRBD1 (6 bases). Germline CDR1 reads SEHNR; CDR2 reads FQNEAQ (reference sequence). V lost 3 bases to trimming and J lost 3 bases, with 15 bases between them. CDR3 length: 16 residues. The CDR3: CASSLDPGAYYNEQFF. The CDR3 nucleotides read TGTGCCAGCAGCTTGGATCCAGGGGCCTACTACAATGAGCAGTTCTTC.

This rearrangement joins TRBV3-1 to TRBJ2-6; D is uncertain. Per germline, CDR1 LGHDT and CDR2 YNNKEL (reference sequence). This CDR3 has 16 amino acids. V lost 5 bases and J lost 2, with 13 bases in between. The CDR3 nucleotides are TGTGCCAGCAGCGATCGGACCGCCCCTGGGGCCAACGTCCTGACTTTC. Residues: CASSDRTAPGANVLTF.

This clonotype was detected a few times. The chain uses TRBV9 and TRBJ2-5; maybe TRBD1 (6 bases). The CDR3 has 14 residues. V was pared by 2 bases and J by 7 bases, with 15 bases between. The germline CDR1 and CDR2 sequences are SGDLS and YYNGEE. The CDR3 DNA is TGTGCCAGCAGCGTTCAAACAGGGTTCGGGACCCAGTACTTC. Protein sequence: CASSVQTGFGTQYF.

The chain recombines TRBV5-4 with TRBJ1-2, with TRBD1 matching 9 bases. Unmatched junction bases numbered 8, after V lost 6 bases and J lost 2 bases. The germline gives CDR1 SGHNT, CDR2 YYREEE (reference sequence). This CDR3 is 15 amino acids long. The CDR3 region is CASIAGTGTNYGYTF. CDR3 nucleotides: TGTGCCAGCATCGCCGGGACAGGGACCAACTATGGCTACACCTTC.

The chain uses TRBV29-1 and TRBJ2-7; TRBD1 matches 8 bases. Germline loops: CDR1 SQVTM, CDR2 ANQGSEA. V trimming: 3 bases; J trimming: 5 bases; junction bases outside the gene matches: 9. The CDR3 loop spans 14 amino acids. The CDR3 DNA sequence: TGCAGCGTTGATCTTTACGGGACAGGCAACGAGCAGTACTTC. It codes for CSVDLYGTGNEQYF.

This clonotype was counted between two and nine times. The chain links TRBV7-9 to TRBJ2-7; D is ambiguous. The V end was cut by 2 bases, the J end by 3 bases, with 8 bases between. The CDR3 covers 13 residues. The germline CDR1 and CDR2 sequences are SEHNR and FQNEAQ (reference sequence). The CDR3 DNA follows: TGTGCCAGCAGCTTAATAGCCAACTACGAGCAGTACGTC. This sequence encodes CASSLIANYEQYV.

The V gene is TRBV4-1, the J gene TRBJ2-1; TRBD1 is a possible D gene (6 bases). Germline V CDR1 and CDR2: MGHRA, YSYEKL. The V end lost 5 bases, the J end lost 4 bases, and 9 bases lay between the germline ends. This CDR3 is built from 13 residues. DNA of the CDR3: TGCGCCAGCAGCTACAGGGAATACAATGAGCAGTTCTTC. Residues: CASSYREYNEQFF.

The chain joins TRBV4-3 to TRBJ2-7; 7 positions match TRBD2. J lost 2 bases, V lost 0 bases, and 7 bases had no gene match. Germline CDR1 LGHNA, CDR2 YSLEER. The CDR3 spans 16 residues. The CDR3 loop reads CASSQERGDPAYEQYF. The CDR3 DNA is TGCGCCAGCAGCCAAGAACGGGGGGACCCTGCCTACGAGCAGTACTTC.

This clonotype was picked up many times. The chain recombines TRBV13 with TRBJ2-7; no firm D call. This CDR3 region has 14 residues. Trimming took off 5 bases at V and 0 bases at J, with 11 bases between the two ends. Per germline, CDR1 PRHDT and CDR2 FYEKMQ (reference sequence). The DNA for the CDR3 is TGTGCCAGCAGCCCGTCGGCCAACTCCTACGAGCAGTACTTC. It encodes CASSPSANSYEQYF.

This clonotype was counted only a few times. This CDR3 is CASSLQVRTDTQYF. As DNA, the CDR3 is TGTGCCAGCAGCTTACAGGTCCGCACAGATACGCAGTATTTT. The genes are TRBV7-8 and TRBJ2-3; D gene unclear. Germline V gene data show CDR1 as SGHVS and CDR2 as FQNEAQ. CDR3 length: 14 residues. Trimming shortened V by 2 bases and J by 1 base, and 7 bases separated the two germline ends.

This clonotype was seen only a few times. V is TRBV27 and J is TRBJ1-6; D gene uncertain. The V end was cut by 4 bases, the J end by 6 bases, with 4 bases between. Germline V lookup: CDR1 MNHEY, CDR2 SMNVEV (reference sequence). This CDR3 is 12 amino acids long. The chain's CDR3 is CASSSSNSPLHF. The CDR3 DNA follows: TGTGCCAGCAGTTCCAGTAATTCACCCCTCCACTTT.

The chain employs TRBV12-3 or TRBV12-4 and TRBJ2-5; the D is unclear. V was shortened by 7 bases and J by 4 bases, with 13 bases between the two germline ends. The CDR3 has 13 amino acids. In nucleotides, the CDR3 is TGTGCCAGCACCCCTTGGGGTCCAGAGACCCAGTACTTC. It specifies CASTPWGPETQYF.

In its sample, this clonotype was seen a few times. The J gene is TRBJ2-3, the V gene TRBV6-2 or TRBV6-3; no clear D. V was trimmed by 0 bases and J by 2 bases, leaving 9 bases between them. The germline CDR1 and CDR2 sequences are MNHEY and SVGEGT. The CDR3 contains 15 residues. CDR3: CASSYSRRTTDTQYF. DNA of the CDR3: TGTGCCAGCAGTTACTCCAGGAGAACCACAGATACGCAGTATTTT.

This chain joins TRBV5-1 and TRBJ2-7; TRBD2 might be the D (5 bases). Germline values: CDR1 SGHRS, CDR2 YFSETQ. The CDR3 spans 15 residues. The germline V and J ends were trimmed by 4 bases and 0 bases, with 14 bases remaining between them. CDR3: CASSTRREDSYEQYF. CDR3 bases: TGCGCCAGCAGCACCCGACGGGAAGACTCCTACGAGCAGTACTTC.

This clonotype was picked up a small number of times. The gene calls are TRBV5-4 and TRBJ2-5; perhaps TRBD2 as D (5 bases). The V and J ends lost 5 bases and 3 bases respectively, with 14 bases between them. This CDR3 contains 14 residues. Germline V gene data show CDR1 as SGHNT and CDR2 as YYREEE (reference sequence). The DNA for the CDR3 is TGTGCCAGCAGGTCGACTCAGGAGGAAGAGACCCAGTACTTC. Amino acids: CASRSTQEEETQYF. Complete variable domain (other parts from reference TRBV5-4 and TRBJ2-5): ETGVTQSPTHLIKTRGQQVTLRCSSQSGHNTVSWYQQALGQGPQFIFQYYREEENGRGNFPPRFSGLQFPNYSSELNVNALELDDSALYLCASRSTQEEETQYFGPGTRLLVL.